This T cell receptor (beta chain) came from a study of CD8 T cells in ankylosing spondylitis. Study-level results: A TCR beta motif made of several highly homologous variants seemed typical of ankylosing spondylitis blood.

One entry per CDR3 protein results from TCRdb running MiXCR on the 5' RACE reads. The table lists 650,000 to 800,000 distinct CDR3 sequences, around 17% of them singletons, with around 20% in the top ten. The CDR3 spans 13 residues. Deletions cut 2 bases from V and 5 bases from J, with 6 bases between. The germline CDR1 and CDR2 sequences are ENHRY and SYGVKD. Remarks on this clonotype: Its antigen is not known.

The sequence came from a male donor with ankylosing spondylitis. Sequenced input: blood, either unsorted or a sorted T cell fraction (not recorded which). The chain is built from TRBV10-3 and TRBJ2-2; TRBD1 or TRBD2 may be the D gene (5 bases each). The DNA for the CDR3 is TGTGCCATCAGTGAGGAGGGGACCGGGGAGCTGTTTTTT. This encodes CAISEEGTGELFF.